The T cell receptor (beta chain) under discussion was sequenced for a study of blood T cell repertoires in COVID-19. From germline, CDR1 is MGHRA and CDR2 YSYEKL. The V end lost 4 bases, the J end lost 4 bases, and 9 bases lay between the germline ends. The CDR3 covers 13 residues. This clone occurred once. Sequenced by immunoSEQ multiplex PCR; TCRdb stores in-frame clones only, minus some. The sample records some 130,000 clones, around 86% being singletons. The chain joins TRBV4-1 to TRBJ2-3, with a possible D match to TRBD2 (6 bases). Sequencing was carried out using peripheral blood. This TCR came from a woman in her fifties or sixties with active or convalescent COVID-19. The CDR3 here is CASSRDLSDTQYF. CDR3 bases: TGCGCCAGCAGCCGGGACTTATCAGATACGCAGTATTTT.